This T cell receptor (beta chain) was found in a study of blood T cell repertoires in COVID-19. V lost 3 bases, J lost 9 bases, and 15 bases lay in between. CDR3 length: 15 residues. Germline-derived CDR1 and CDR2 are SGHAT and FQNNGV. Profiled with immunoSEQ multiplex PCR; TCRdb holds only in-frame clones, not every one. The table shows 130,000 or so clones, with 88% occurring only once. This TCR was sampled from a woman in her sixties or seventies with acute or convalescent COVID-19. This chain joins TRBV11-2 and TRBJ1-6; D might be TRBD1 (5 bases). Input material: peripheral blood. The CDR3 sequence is CASSFSGRVGSPLHF. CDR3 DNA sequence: TGTGCCAGCAGCTTCTCAGGCAGGGTCGGTTCACCCCTCCACTTT. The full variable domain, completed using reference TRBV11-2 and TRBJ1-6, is EAGVAQSPRYKIIEKRQSVAFWCNPISGHATLYWYQQILGQGPKLLIQFQNNGVVDDSQLPKDRFSAERLKGVDSTLKIQPAKLEDSAVYLCASSFSGRVGSPLHFGNGTRLTVT.